This record concerns one T cell receptor (beta chain) sequence. Its antigen is still unknown. No base quality information exists; no much larger clone differs at one position. Systemically healthy Caucasian individuals from Russia, 39 in total and aged about 6 to 95 years, were included as donors. Each donor gave approximately 9.3 milliliters of peripheral blood, collected into EDTA-treated Vacutainer tubes. Ficoll-Paque density-gradient centrifugation was used to isolate PBMCs, with at least 7 million obtained per sample. Trizol reagent was used to extract total RNA from PBMCs, with at least 6 micrograms per sample. For every donor, flow cytometry on a PBMC aliquot measured the percentage of naive CD45RAhigh/CD27high T cells. Library preparation used 5' RACE. For sequencing, an Illumina HiSeq 2500 was employed. The second PCR ran for about 7 to 11 cycles and used a J-beta primer mix along with a sample-barcoded 5' primer. Each TCR beta cDNA molecule received a unique molecular identifier from a template-switch 5' adaptor carrying 12 random nucleotides. Each sample yielded at least 2.5 million CDR3-containing paired-end reads. The Mint cDNA synthesis kit, primed by a TRBC-specific oligonucleotide, was used to synthesize first-strand cDNA from all RNA. After uracil-DNA glycosylase treatment, a first 18-cycle PCR used universal primers M1SS and BC2_uni_R on all cDNA. As for the authors' bioinformatics: Normalization of each sample was performed by random selection of 1 million high-quality reads, each carrying a distinct molecular identifier. Reads sharing molecular identifiers were discarded rather than binned into consensus sequences. MiTCR, with a Q25 quality threshold and the strictest error-elimination algorithm, was used for CDR3 identification, clonotype clustering and error correction. Lower-bound total TCR beta diversity was estimated with a nonparametric unseen species model using Euler transformation. TCRdb applied fastp at Q25 and MiXCR to the public reads, then kept only in-frame beta chains. Each CDR3 protein appears once, grouped with its most common genes and DNA. TCRdb, not the original authors, processed these V and J calls. In all, the sample holds 920,000 or so distinct CDR3 sequences, and more than 35% of those were seen once. Clones ranked in the top ten supply 18% of the sample.

This entry is derived from a study of blood T cells in healthy people across ages (dated by TCRdb to the mid-2010s). Looking at the study overall: Template switching captured roughly one uniquely barcoded TCR beta cDNA molecule per two T cells in model experiments. To track age-related changes in TCR beta repertoire diversity, the study relied on deep sequencing normalized with unique cDNA molecular identifiers. Donors were grouped into four age groups: young (average 16 years), middle-aged (roughly 40), aged (around 62) and long-lived (roughly 80). Donors of different ages were randomly distributed across sequencing lanes to avoid experimental bias. Using the same blood draw, the study looked at two additional independent replicas of 1 million unique cDNA reads for two donors, one aged 18 to 30 and the other aged 80 or older. Overall results and qualifications from the work: The CMV infection status of donors was not known, potentially confounding age-related changes in expanded clonotypes. Estimates of total diversity based on one million sequenced T cells were regarded as lower bounds and as underestimates. Compared with the aged group, the long-lived group had more naive CD4+ T cells, fewer expanded clones and increased TCR diversity, suggesting age selection. The percentage of naive T cells measured by flow cytometry correlated strongly with observed TCR beta diversity. Observed TCR beta diversity per million T cells fell roughly linearly with age, and a significant reduction was already apparent by age about 38. Since profiling was done on bulk unsorted PBMCs, naive and antigen-experienced compartments could not be conclusively compared.

V gives up 6 bases and J gives up 9 bases, and the segment between their germline ends measures 14 bases. The CDR3 has 12 amino acids, counting the end cysteine and phenylalanine. Solely the CDR3 DNA is kept, with 36 bases framed from the first base. Material: blood. The origin of this receptor is an older woman in good health. This receptor chain uses TRBV12-3 or TRBV12-4 and TRBJ2-5; perhaps TRBD1 is the D gene, with 5 bases matching. This receptor has the CDR3 CASRGAAWAQYF. The sequenced DNA: TGTGCCAGCAGAGGGGCCGCGTGGGCCCAGTACTTC.